The present T cell receptor beta chain was sequenced within a study of long-term antiretroviral therapy in people with HIV. Every donor contributed at least one pre-ART and at least two post-ART PBMC samples. There were no participants with HIV treated outside the United States. Amounts of about 1-10 million cryopreserved PBMC were held in the samples before DNA extraction. General study results and limits: In samples taken after ART, diversity increased but remained below transplant donor control levels.

A v3.0 immunoSEQ assay was performed at survey level. TCRdb's table, derived via immunoSEQ multiplex PCR, lists solely in-frame clones and lacks some. Of 15,000 to 20,000 clones listed, over 75% are singletons. CDR1 is GTSNPN, CDR2 SVGIG, per germline (reference sequence). Between the trimmed V and J ends, which lost 3 bases and 7 bases, there was a span of 25 bases. The CDR3 loop spans 16 amino acids. This clone has just a few counts. Its matching antigen is unknown. Source: unsorted PBMCs, taken 0.7 years before starting antiretroviral therapy. V and J are TRBV30 and TRBJ2-7, with D tentatively TRBD1 or TRBD2 (5 bases each). This TCR was recovered from a man aged 45-65 years with HIV. The CDR3 DNA is TGTGCCTGGAGACCTTCCTCGGGACGGCGGCTCGGGGAGCAGTACTTC. This sequence encodes CAWRPSSGRRLGEQYF.